Here is one T cell receptor beta chain with its context. Antigen unknown. Researchers reported that TCR beta cDNA libraries carried unique molecular identifiers. TCRdb called the PCR reads again in MiXCR, with one record for every CDR3 protein. The table lists approximately 770,000 distinct CDR3 sequences, about 45% of them singletons. The data stem from a study of post-analysis software for immune sequencing data. Study-wide background: Some patients lacked subtype; others had relapsing-remitting, secondary progressive or progressive-relapsing disease.

Whole-study findings and limits: TRBV5-6, TRBV5-1 and TRBV20-1 were among several TRBV segments more frequent in patients than controls. Relative to controls, patients with multiple sclerosis showed significantly lower normalized Chao1 diversity.

J was trimmed by 5 bases and V by 2 bases; bases with no gene match: 4. Germline CDR1 and CDR2: MNHEY and SMNVEV (reference sequence). The CDR3 spans 14 residues. The TCR originated in a girl aged 5-17 years with multiple sclerosis. J is TRBJ2-7 and V is TRBV27; 9 bases fit TRBD1. The sequenced material came from blood. This chain's CDR3 is CASSLGTGRHEQYF. For the CDR3, the DNA is TGTGCCAGCAGTTTAGGGACAGGGCGTCACGAGCAGTACTTC.